These 22 T cell receptor beta chains were sequenced from one sample in a study of blood T cell repertoires in COVID-19. Method: immunoSEQ multiplex PCR; TCRdb's copy keeps in-frame clones and lacks some. Of 120,000 or so clones in the sample, 85% to 90% were seen once. Sequences were obtained from peripheral blood. The receptors here all came from an older man with active or convalescent COVID-19.

The rearrangement joins TRBV2 to TRBJ2-7; D possibly corresponds to TRBD1 (6 bases). Trimming removed 4 bases at V and 7 bases at J, with 23 bases between. The germline V gene encodes CDR1 SNHLY and CDR2 FYNNEI. The CDR3 extends over 16 amino acids. The CDR3 bases are TGTGCCAGCAGTGGGGACACGGAAGACCTAGAGGGGGAGCAGTACTTC. It encodes CASSGDTEDLEGEQYF.

The genes are TRBV5-1 and TRBJ1-1; D perhaps matches TRBD1 (5 bases). The CDR3 loop spans 16 amino acids. V lost 4 bases and J 9 bases, leaving 25 bases between the germline ends. In germline, CDR1 is SGHRS, CDR2 YFSETQ. The CDR3 protein is CASSPNFGGEITKAFF. The CDR3 DNA sequence: TGCGCCAGCAGCCCCAACTTCGGGGGGGAAATCACCAAAGCTTTCTTT.

The J gene is TRBJ2-7, the V gene TRBV24-1, with 7 positions matching TRBD1. V shed 2 bases, J shed 2 bases, and the junction held 5 bases outside the gene matches. CDR1 and CDR2 from the germline V gene are KGHDR and SFDVKD. The CDR3 runs 15 residues. The CDR3 protein is CATSDSTGTTYEQYF. CDR3 DNA: TGTGCCACCAGTGATTCGACAGGGACAACCTACGAGCAGTACTTC.

The rearrangement joins TRBV30 to TRBJ1-2; D is perhaps TRBD1 (5 bases). The CDR3 totals 20 residues. Germline V gene lookup returns CDR1 GTSNPN and CDR2 SVGIG (reference sequence). V gave up 3 bases and J gave up 2 bases, with 31 bases separating them. The CDR3 protein is CAWRGFQGKLTSGGNYGYTF. CDR3 coding DNA: TGTGCCTGGAGGGGATTCCAGGGAAAGTTGACGAGCGGGGGGAACTATGGCTACACCTTC.

This chain links TRBV7-9 with TRBJ2-1; 10 nucleotides match TRBD2. The germline gives CDR1 SEHNR, CDR2 FQNEAQ (reference sequence). J was trimmed by 6 bases and V by 4 bases; bases with no gene match: 12. The CDR3 is 17 residues long. Written as DNA, the CDR3 is TGTGCCAGCAGCTCCTCCCCAGCGGGAGGGCCGTTCAATGAGCAGTTCTTC. It codes for CASSSSPAGGPFNEQFF.

The rearrangement joins TRBV19 to TRBJ2-3, with 10 bases aligning to TRBD2. Germline assignment: CDR1 LNHDA and CDR2 SQIVND (reference sequence). This CDR3 spans 15 amino acids. The V gene end was trimmed by 6 bases and the J gene end by 0 bases; junction bases not matched to a gene: 3. The CDR3 bases are TGTGCCAGTAGCCAGACTAGCGGGAGCACAGATACGCAGTATTTT. It is translated as CASSQTSGSTDTQYF.

Notes on this clone: Sequence at one end of the junction differs from germline and may be a read error. Different DNA sequences within this sample yield the same CDR3. The chain carries TRBV9 and TRBJ2-7; TRBD2 matches at 10 bases. CDR1 SGDLS and CDR2 YYNGEE come from the germline V gene. The CDR3 is 15 amino acids. The CDR3 DNA is TGTGCCAGCAGCGTAGGGATAGCGGGAGGTTACGAGCAATACTTC. This codes for CASSVGIAGGYEQYF.

The CDR3 sequence is CASSQDGGSSGNTIYF. The CDR3 nucleotides read TGCGCCAGCAGCCAAGACGGAGGAAGCTCTGGAAACACCATATATTTT. V gene TRBV4-1 combines with J gene TRBJ1-3; D is ambiguous. The germline V and J ends were trimmed by 0 bases and 0 bases, with 9 bases remaining between them. Germline V gives CDR1 MGHRA, CDR2 YSYEKL. The CDR3 totals 16 residues.

The CDR3 region is CAIAPLGGGSGTQYF. Written as DNA, the CDR3 is TGTGCCATTGCCCCGTTGGGGGGAGGGTCGGGTACGCAGTATTTT. The V and J genes are TRBV10-3 and TRBJ2-3; 7 bases agree with TRBD2. The CDR3 is 15 residues long. J lost 8 bases, V lost 9 bases, and 17 bases had no gene match. Germline V gene lookup returns CDR1 ENHRY and CDR2 SYGVKD.

The V call is TRBV7-2, the J call TRBJ2-5; possible D gene TRBD1, 6 bases. The CDR3 is 14 amino acids. CDR1 and CDR2 (germline): SGHTA, FQGNSA. V was pared by 2 bases and J by 7 bases, with 14 bases between. The CDR3 coding sequence is TGTGCCAGCAGCTTACTGGGGGACACGGGGACCCAGTACTTC. Its protein is CASSLLGDTGTQYF.

This clone appeared a single time. The CDR3 region has the DNA TGTGCCAGCAGCTTGGCCAGGCTTAACTATGGCTACACCTTC. Amino acids: CASSLARLNYGYTF. This chain connects TRBV5-6 to TRBJ1-2; no clear D. V shed 0 bases and J shed 1 base, with 7 bases lying between them. CDR1 and CDR2 from the germline V gene are SGHDT and YYEEEE. The CDR3 spans 14 residues. Looking up the rest from reference TRBV5-6 and TRBJ1-2 gives the full variable domain: DAGVTQSPTHLIKTRGQQVTLRCSPKSGHDTVSWYQQALGQGPQFIFQYYEEEERQRGNFPDRFSGHQFPNYSSELNVNALLLGDSALYLCASSLARLNYGYTFGSGTRLTVV.

The genes are TRBV11-3 and TRBJ2-2; the match to TRBD1 covers 8 bases. CDR3 size: 16 residues. Germline loops: CDR1 SGHNT, CDR2 YENEEA. V shed 0 bases, J shed 7 bases, and the junction held 7 bases outside the gene matches. The chain's CDR3 is CASSLDTTGDGGELFF. In nucleotides, the CDR3 is TGTGCCAGCAGCTTAGACACGACAGGGGATGGCGGGGAGCTGTTTTTT.

V gene TRBV7-8 combines with J gene TRBJ2-1; TRBD2 aligns across 9 bases. Germline CDR1 is SGHVS and CDR2 is FQNEAQ. The J segment lost 5 bases and the V segment lost 0 bases, leaving 8 bases of the junction unmatched. This CDR3 has 17 amino acids. The CDR3 protein is CASSLARRLAVHNEQFF. Here the CDR3 DNA reads TGTGCCAGCAGCTTAGCGCGGCGACTAGCGGTACACAATGAGCAGTTCTTC.

The V call is TRBV9, the J call TRBJ2-1; 13 bases align to TRBD2. The CDR3 loop spans 15 amino acids. Germline values: CDR1 SGDLS, CDR2 YYNGEE. V shed 4 bases, J shed 9 bases, and the junction held 7 bases outside the gene matches. CDR3 region: CASSRTGTSGVEQFF. CDR3 coding DNA: TGTGCCAGCAGCAGAACCGGGACTAGCGGGGTTGAGCAGTTCTTC.

The rearrangement uses TRBV10-3 and TRBJ2-3; possible D gene TRBD2, 5 bases. CDR1 is ENHRY, CDR2 SYGVKD, per germline. The CDR3 length is 14 residues. Trimming stripped 6 bases from V and 2 bases from J, with 12 bases between. The DNA of the CDR3 is TGTGCCATCAGGAGCGGATCCAACACAGATACGCAGTATTTT. Translated: CAIRSGSNTDTQYF.

The V gene is TRBV12-3 or TRBV12-4, the J gene TRBJ1-1, with D perhaps matching TRBD1 (5 bases). The CDR3 contains 13 residues. The ends were cut back, 8 bases at V and 8 bases at J, with 18 bases in the middle. The CDR3 sequence: CASAYQGPKEAFF. CDR3 coding DNA: TGTGCCAGCGCGTACCAGGGCCCCAAGGAAGCTTTCTTT.

The rearrangement joins TRBV18 to TRBJ1-5; no reliable D call. V lost 3 bases to trimming and J lost 5 bases, with 5 bases between them. The CDR3 spans 12 residues. CDR1 and CDR2 (germline): KGHSH, LQKENI. CDR3 sequence (DNA): TGTGCCAGCTCACCTACGGATCAGCCCCAGCATTTT. This encodes CASSPTDQPQHF. Full variable domain (rest looked up from reference TRBV18 and TRBJ1-5): NAGVMQNPRHLVRRRGQEARLRCSPMKGHSHVYWYRQLPEEGLKFMVYLQKENIIDESGMPKERFSAEFPKEGPSILRIQQVVRGDSAAYFCASSPTDQPQHFGDGTRLSIL.

V and J are TRBV28 and TRBJ1-2; TRBD1 agrees at 8 bases. V gave up 6 bases and J gave up 0 bases; unmatched junction bases: 9. The CDR3 length is 16 residues. Germline CDR1 is MDHEN and CDR2 is SYDVKM. The DNA of the CDR3 is TGTGCCAGCAGGTTGACAGGGGATCTTTCTAACTATGGCTACACCTTC. The encoded protein is CASRLTGDLSNYGYTF.

This chain connects TRBV5-5 to TRBJ2-1; no clear D gene. The CDR3 runs 14 residues. The germline gives CDR1 SGHKS, CDR2 YYEKEE (reference sequence). The germline V and J ends were trimmed by 0 bases and 2 bases, with 6 bases remaining between them. The CDR3 loop is CASSLGYAYNEQFF. In DNA form, the CDR3 reads TGTGCCAGCAGCTTGGGCTACGCCTACAATGAGCAGTTCTTC.

The chain has TRBV28 and TRBJ2-6, with TRBD1 matching 9 bases. V shed 5 bases, J shed 2 bases, and the junction held 10 bases outside the gene matches. CDR1 and CDR2 (germline): MDHEN, SYDVKM. The CDR3 length is 18 residues. The CDR3 nucleotides read TGTGCCAGCAGTCTCCCTCTGGGACAGGGTACTGGGGCCAACGTCCTGACTTTC. Its translation is CASSLPLGQGTGANVLTF.

The V gene is TRBV4-1, the J gene TRBJ2-3; maybe TRBD2 (5 bases). The V and J ends lost 0 bases and 6 bases respectively, with 16 bases between them. This CDR3 has 16 residues. Germline V gives CDR1 MGHRA, CDR2 YSYEKL. CDR3 in amino acids: CASSQEWRTQRDTQYF. The CDR3 DNA reads as TGCGCCAGCAGCCAAGAGTGGAGGACCCAACGGGATACGCAGTATTTT.

The chain is built from TRBV9 and TRBJ1-2; no clear D. V lost 4 bases to trimming and J lost 2 bases, with 12 bases between them. The CDR3 covers 14 residues. The germline V gene has CDR1 SGDLS and CDR2 YYNGEE. This CDR3 is CASSPRTENYGYTF. CDR3 nucleotides: TGTGCCAGCAGCCCAAGGACTGAAAACTATGGCTACACCTTC.